Presented here are 9 T cell receptor beta chains from one specimen sequenced in a study of PD-L1 blockade in urothelial cancer (dated by TCRdb to the late 2010s). The library was built by means of the immunoSEQ multiplex PCR assay. The clones in this table, taken by TCRdb from immuneACCESS, are in-frame only. Not every clone is retained; where verified, under half of the shortfall comes from an unresolved V gene, and the cause of the rest is unknown. This sample comprises just under 45,000 clones, more than 70% of them detected only once. The ten most abundant clones make up 14% of the sample. The sequencing here drew on PBMCs, taken around atezolizumab (anti-PD-L1) treatment. The source is a woman in her fifties or sixties with urothelial cancer.

In this sample, this clone turned up once. The gene calls are TRBV27 and TRBJ2-7, with D unclear. Germline CDR1 and CDR2: MNHEY and SMNVEV (reference sequence). The CDR3 sequence is 13 residues long. Trimming removed 6 bases from V and 4 bases from J, with 13 bases in between. CDR3 coding DNA: TGTGCCAGCAGCTACAGAACCAGTTACGAGCAGTACTTC. This encodes CASSYRTSYEQYF.

The chain recombines TRBV19 with TRBJ2-1, with D perhaps matching TRBD2 (5 bases). This CDR3 comprises 15 residues. Germline CDR1 is LNHDA and CDR2 is SQIVND (reference sequence). V lost 4 bases and J lost 5, with 15 bases in between. CDR3 coding DNA: TGTGCCAGTAGTAGAGGGCCAGCTCTTAACAATGAGCAGTTCTTC. Amino acid sequence: CASSRGPALNNEQFF. Combining the CDR3 with reference TRBV19 and TRBJ2-1 gives the whole variable domain DGGITQSPKYLFRKEGQNVTLSCEQNLNHDAMYWYRQDPGQGLRLIYYSQIVNDFQKGDIAEGYSVSREKKESFPLTVTSAQKNPTAFYLCASSRGPALNNEQFFGPGTRLTVL.

V gene TRBV18 combines with J gene TRBJ2-7, with 11 bases identical to TRBD1. The CDR3 spans 15 residues. After removal of 2 bases from V and 3 bases from J, the junction contained 3 bases not matched to a gene. CDR1 and CDR2 from the germline V gene are KGHSH and LQKENI. The CDR3: CASSPGTGGNYEQYF. The CDR3 DNA reads as TGTGCCAGCTCACCAGGGACAGGGGGGAACTACGAGCAGTACTTC.

CDR3 bases: TGCGCCAGCAGCCAAGCCGCGTTCGGCGGGTGGACAGATACGCAGTATTTT. This gives the protein CASSQAAFGGWTDTQYF. This chain joins TRBV4-1 and TRBJ2-3, with a possible D match to TRBD2 (5 bases). The CDR3 covers 17 residues. V lost 1 base and J lost 3, with 17 bases in between. Germline V CDR1 and CDR2: MGHRA, YSYEKL.

V is TRBV19 and J is TRBJ1-2; 7 positions match TRBD1. The CDR3 runs to 15 residues. J lost 3 bases, V lost 1 base, and 5 bases had no gene match. Germline V gene sequence: CDR1 LNHDA, CDR2 SQIVND (reference sequence). DNA of the CDR3: TGTGCCAGTAGTATAGGCCACAGGGGAGACTATGGCTACACCTTC. Its translation is CASSIGHRGDYGYTF. Full variable domain (remainder filled in from reference TRBV19 and TRBJ1-2): DGGITQSPKYLFRKEGQNVTLSCEQNLNHDAMYWYRQDPGQGLRLIYYSQIVNDFQKGDIAEGYSVSREKKESFPLTVTSAQKNPTAFYLCASSIGHRGDYGYTFGSGTRLTVV.

This clone was detected once. The gene calls are TRBV28 and TRBJ2-7; TRBD2 matches at 9 bases. V was pared by 8 bases and J by 0 bases, with 2 bases of the junction left unmatched. CDR1 MDHEN and CDR2 SYDVKM come from the germline V gene. This CDR3 region has 13 residues. The CDR3 bases are TGTGCCAGCGGGACTAGCAGCTCCTACGAGCAGTACTTC. Translation gives CASGTSSSYEQYF.

J is TRBJ2-7 and V is TRBV25-1, with TRBD2 matching 14 bases. Trimming removed 2 bases from V and 6 bases from J; junction bases left unmatched: 6. The CDR3 has 16 amino acids. Germline values: CDR1 MGHDK, CDR2 SYGVNS. The CDR3 DNA sequence: TGTGCCAGCAGTGAAAGACTAGCGGGGGGGAATCGCGAGCAGTACTTC. Its protein product is CASSERLAGGNREQYF.

The V and J genes are TRBV19 and TRBJ2-1; 7 nucleotides match TRBD2. The germline V gene has CDR1 LNHDA and CDR2 SQIVND (reference sequence). The CDR3 runs 16 residues. V shed 5 bases, J shed 9 bases, and the junction held 16 bases outside the gene matches. CDR3: CASSFTGTIRFGEQFF. In DNA form, the CDR3 reads TGTGCCAGTAGTTTTACCGGGACTATACGATTCGGTGAGCAGTTCTTC.

The rearrangement joins TRBV6-6 to TRBJ2-5; possible D gene TRBD1, 6 bases. Trimming took 8 bases from V and 3 from J, leaving 7 bases between them. Per germline, CDR1 MNHNY and CDR2 SVGAGI (reference sequence). The CDR3 sequence is 11 residues long. CDR3 DNA: TGTGCCAGCGGGGACAAAGAGACCCAGTACTTC. Translation: CASGDKETQYF.